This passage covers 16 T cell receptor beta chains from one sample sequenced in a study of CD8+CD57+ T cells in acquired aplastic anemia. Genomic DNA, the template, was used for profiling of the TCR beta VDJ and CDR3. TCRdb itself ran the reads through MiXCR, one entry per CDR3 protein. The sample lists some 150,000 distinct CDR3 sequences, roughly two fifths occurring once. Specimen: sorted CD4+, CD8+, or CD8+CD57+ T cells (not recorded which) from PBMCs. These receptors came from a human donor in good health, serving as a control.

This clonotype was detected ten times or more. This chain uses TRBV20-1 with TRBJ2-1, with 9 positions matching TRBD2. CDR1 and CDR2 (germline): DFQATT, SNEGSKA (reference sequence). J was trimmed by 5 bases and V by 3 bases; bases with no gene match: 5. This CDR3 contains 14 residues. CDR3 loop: CSASRAGGDNEQFF. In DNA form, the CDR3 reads TGCAGTGCTAGTAGGGCGGGGGGGGACAATGAGCAGTTCTTC.

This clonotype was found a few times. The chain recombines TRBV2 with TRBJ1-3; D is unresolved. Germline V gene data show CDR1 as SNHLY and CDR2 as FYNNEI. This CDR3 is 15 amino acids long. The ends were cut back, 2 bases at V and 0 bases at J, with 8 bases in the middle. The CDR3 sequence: CASSELRTSGNTIYF. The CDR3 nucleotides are TGTGCCAGCAGTGAATTACGTACCTCTGGAAACACCATATATTTT.

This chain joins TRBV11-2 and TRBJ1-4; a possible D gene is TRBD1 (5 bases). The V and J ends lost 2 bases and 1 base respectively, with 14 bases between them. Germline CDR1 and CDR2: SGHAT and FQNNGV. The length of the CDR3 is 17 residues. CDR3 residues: CASSLSLSRETNEKLFF. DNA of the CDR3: TGTGCCAGCAGCTTAAGTTTGAGCAGGGAAACTAATGAAAAACTGTTTTTT.

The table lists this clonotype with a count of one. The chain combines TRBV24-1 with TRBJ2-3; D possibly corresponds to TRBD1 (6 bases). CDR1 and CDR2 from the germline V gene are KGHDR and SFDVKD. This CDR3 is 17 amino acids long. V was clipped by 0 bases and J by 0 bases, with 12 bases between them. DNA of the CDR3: TGTGCCACCAGTGATTTGCCACAGGGATTGAGCACAGATACGCAGTATTTT. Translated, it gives CATSDLPQGLSTDTQYF.

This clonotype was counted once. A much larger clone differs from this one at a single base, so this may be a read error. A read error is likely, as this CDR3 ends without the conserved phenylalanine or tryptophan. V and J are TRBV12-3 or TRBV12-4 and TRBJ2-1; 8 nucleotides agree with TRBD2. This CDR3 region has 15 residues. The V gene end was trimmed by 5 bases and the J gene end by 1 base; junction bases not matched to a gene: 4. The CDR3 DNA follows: TGTGCCAGCAGTCAAGCGGGGGTATCCTACAATGAGCAGTTCGTC. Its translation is CASSQAGVSYNEQFV.

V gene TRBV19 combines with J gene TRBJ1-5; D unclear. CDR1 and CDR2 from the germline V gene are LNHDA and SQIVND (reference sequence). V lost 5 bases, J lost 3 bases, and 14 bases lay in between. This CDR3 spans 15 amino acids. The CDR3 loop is CASSPILALNQPQHF. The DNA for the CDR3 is TGTGCCAGTAGTCCGATCTTAGCGCTCAATCAGCCCCAGCATTTT. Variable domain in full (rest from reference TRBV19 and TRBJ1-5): DGGITQSPKYLFRKEGQNVTLSCEQNLNHDAMYWYRQDPGQGLRLIYYSQIVNDFQKGDIAEGYSVSREKKESFPLTVTSAQKNPTAFYLCASSPILALNQPQHFGDGTRLSIL.

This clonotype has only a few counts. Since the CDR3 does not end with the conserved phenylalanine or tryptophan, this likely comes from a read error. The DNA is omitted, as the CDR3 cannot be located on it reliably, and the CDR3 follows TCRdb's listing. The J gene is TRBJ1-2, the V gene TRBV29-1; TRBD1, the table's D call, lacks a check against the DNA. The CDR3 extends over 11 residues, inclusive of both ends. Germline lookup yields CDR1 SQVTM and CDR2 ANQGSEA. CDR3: CSVPGQGLGGL.

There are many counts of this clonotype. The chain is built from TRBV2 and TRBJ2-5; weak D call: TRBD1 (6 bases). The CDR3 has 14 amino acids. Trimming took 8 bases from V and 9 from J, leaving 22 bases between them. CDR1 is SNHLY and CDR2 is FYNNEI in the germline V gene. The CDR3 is CASQGPLSDTAQYF. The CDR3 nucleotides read TGTGCCAGCCAGGGGCCCCTCAGCGATACGGCCCAGTACTTC. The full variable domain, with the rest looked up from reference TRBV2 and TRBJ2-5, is EPEVTQTPSHQVTQMGQEVILRCVPISNHLYFYWYRQILGQKVEFLVSFYNNEISEKSEIFDDQFSVERPDGSNFTLKIRSTKLEDSAMYFCASQGPLSDTAQYFGPGTRLLVL.

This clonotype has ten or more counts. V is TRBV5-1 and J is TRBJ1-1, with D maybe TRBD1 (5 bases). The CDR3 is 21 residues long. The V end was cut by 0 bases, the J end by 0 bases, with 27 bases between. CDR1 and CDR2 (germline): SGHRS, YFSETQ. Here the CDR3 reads CASSLAIRLGDGRAMNTEAFF. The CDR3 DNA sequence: TGCGCCAGCAGCTTGGCAATCAGACTTGGAGATGGCAGGGCCATGAACACTGAAGCTTTCTTT.

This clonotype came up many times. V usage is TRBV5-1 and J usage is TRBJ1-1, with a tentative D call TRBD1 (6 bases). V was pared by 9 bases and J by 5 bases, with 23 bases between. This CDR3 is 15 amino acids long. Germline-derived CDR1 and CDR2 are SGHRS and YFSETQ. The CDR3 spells CATKLGARGGTEAFF. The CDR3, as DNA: TGCGCCACCAAGCTGGGGGCTAGGGGAGGGACTGAAGCTTTCTTT.

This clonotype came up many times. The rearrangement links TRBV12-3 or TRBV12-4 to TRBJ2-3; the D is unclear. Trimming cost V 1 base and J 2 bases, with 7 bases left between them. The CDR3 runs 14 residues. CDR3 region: CASSLGRLTDTQYF. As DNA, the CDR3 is TGTGCCAGCAGTTTAGGGCGGCTCACAGATACGCAGTATTTT.

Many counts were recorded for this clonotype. The CDR3 region is CASSHRQGEGQPQHF. In nucleotides, the CDR3 is TGTGCCAGCAGTCACCGACAGGGAGAGGGTCAGCCCCAGCATTTT. The chain has TRBV6-6 and TRBJ1-5; TRBD1 matches 7 bases. The CDR3 has 15 residues. The V gene's germline CDR1 is MNHNY and CDR2 SVGAGI (reference sequence). The trim removed 5 bases at V and 6 bases at J, leaving 10 bases unmatched.

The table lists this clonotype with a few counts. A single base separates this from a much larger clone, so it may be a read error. CDR3 amino acids: CASSYTDTQHF. The CDR3 coding sequence is TGTGCCAGCAGTTACACAGATACGCAGCATTTT. The V gene is TRBV7-9, the J gene TRBJ2-3; D is undetermined. The DNA end is a closer match to TRBJ1-5, so the J assignment may be wrong. This CDR3 is built from 11 residues. Germline CDR1 reads SEHNR; CDR2 reads FQNEAQ (reference sequence).

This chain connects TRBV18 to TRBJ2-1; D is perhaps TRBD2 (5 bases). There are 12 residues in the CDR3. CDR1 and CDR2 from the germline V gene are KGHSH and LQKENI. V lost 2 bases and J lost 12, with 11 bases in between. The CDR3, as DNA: TGTGCCAGCTCACCAATGGGAGTCGGGCAGTTCTTC. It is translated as CASSPMGVGQFF.

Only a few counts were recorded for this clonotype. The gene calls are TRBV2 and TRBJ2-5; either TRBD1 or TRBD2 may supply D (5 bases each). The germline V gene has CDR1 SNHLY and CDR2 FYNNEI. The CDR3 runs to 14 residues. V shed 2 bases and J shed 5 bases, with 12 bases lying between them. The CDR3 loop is CASSEIRGVETQYF. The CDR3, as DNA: TGTGCCAGCAGTGAAATTCGAGGGGTCGAGACCCAGTACTTC. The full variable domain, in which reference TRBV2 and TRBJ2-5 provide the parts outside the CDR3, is EPEVTQTPSHQVTQMGQEVILRCVPISNHLYFYWYRQILGQKVEFLVSFYNNEISEKSEIFDDQFSVERPDGSNFTLKIRSTKLEDSAMYFCASSEIRGVETQYFGPGTRLLVL.

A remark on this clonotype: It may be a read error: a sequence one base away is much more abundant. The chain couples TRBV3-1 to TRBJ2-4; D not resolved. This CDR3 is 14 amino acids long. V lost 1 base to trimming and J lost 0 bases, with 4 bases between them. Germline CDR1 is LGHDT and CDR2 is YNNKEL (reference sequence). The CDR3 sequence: CASSQGVAKNIQYF. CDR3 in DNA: TGTGCCAGCAGCCAAGGGGTAGCCAAAAACATTCAGTACTTC.